This T cell receptor beta chain was recorded in a study of T-cell reconstitution after alpha-beta-depleted transplantation in children. Study observations and caveats: About two months after transplant, alpha-beta T cells reportedly came from several hundred expanded graft clones. Diversity of TCRbeta at day 60 was high in some patients, arising from surviving recipient T cells and thymic progenitors. T-cell counts and diversity were attributed mostly to newly produced T cells one year after transplant.

A library of TCRbeta sequences, prepared with unique molecular identifiers, was generated. TCRdb independently ran MiXCR on the PCR reads; one entry per CDR3 protein. The sample includes 780,000 or so distinct CDR3 sequences, under 20% seen only once; the top ten take about 4.6%. CDR1 is SGHAT and CDR2 is FQNNGV in the germline V gene. V lost 1 base and J lost 4; bases outside the gene matches: 10. This CDR3 is built from 18 residues. Notes on this clonotype: What it binds is unknown.

This receptor was taken from a male patient aged 5 to 17 who had a stem cell transplant for acute lymphoblastic leukemia, so the T cells may come from the graft donor. Sequences were derived from PBMCs, mostly from graft donor cells, sampled 360 days after TCRalphabeta/CD19-depleted stem cell transplant. V and J are TRBV11-2 and TRBJ2-5, with TRBD2 matching over 12 bases. This CDR3 reads CASSLGRLAGGPVETQYF. The CDR3 DNA follows: TGTGCCAGCAGCTTAGGTCGGCTAGCGGGAGGGCCGGTAGAGACCCAGTACTTC.